The 26 T cell receptor beta chains listed next were all sequenced from one sample in a study of T cells expressing NK-cell markers. TCRdb reanalyzed the 5' RACE reads, giving one entry per CDR3 protein sequence and no DNA. This sample carries 400,000 to 500,000 distinct CDR3 sequences, with about 7.1% going to the ten biggest clones. The source material was blood T cells: a sorted CD56 or NKG2C T cell subset, CD4+ or CD8+ T cells, or bulk PBMC T cells (not recorded which). The receptors come from a woman between 18 and 75 years old in good health.

The V call is TRBV12-3 or TRBV12-4, the J call TRBJ2-1; TCRdb reports TRBD2, a call that lacks DNA to check it against. The CDR3 covers 17 residues. The CDR3 is CASSFASGGAGFNEQFF.

The chain carries TRBV20-1 and TRBJ2-3. Germline CDR1 is DFQATT and CDR2 is SNEGSKA (reference sequence). This CDR3 region has 16 residues. CDR3 sequence reads: CSAPRPLAGSADTQYF.

This chain connects TRBV30 to TRBJ1-5; without DNA, the TCRdb call of TRBD1 cannot be checked. Germline CDR1 reads GTSNPN; CDR2 reads SVGIG (reference sequence). The CDR3 has 15 residues. CDR3 residues: CAWNTDRGSGQPQHF. The full variable domain, rest sourced from reference TRBV30 and TRBJ1-5, is SQTIHQWPATLVQPVGSPLSLECTVEGTSNPNLYWYRQAAGRGLQLLFYSVGIGQISSEVPQNLSASRPQDRQFILSSKKLLLSDSGFYLCAWNTDRGSGQPQHFGDGTRLSIL.

The chain carries TRBV7-3 and TRBJ2-5; lacking DNA, the TRBD1 call made by TCRdb goes unchecked. This CDR3 spans 15 amino acids. Germline-derived CDR1 and CDR2 are SGHTA and FQGTGA. Here the CDR3 reads CASSSGLTRQETQYF.

V is TRBV5-5 and J is TRBJ1-2. CDR3 size: 14 residues. Germline values: CDR1 SGHKS, CDR2 YYEKEE (reference sequence). The CDR3 region is CASSSSGGEPGYTF.

The V gene is TRBV7-9, the J gene TRBJ2-2; TCRdb gives TRBD1 as the D gene, but with no DNA this cannot be confirmed. The CDR3 loop spans 15 amino acids. Germline values: CDR1 SEHNR, CDR2 FQNEAQ (reference sequence). This chain's CDR3 is CASSPWDVPAGELFF.

This sequence joins TRBV9 and TRBJ2-7; TCRdb's D call of TRBD1 is untestable without DNA. Germline CDR1 is SGDLS and CDR2 is YYNGEE. This CDR3 is built from 17 residues. The CDR3 protein is CASSGRQGLVSAYEQYF.

The chain is built from TRBV9 and TRBJ2-2. The germline V gene encodes CDR1 SGDLS and CDR2 YYNGEE. This CDR3 spans 16 amino acids. The CDR3 here is CASSVVGLAGTGELFF.

This chain connects TRBV5-1 to TRBJ2-1; TCRdb selects TRBD1, and the lack of DNA leaves this call unchecked. Per the germline V gene, CDR1 is SGHRS and CDR2 is YFSETQ. The CDR3 is 17 residues long. The chain's CDR3 is CASSLVWGPSSYNEQFF.

The V and J genes are TRBV7-8 and TRBJ1-1; there is no DNA to check the TCRdb D call of TRBD1. The CDR3 runs 15 residues. Germline CDR1 and CDR2: SGHVS and FQNEAQ. CDR3 loop: CASSFRGLRETEAFF.

The chain joins TRBV20-1 to TRBJ2-5; TCRdb's D gene call, TRBD1, goes unchecked for lack of DNA. CDR1 DFQATT and CDR2 SNEGSKA come from the germline V gene (reference sequence). The CDR3 covers 15 residues. CDR3 sequence reads: CSAPVSPSSRETQYF.

The V and J genes are TRBV4-3 and TRBJ1-4; TCRdb indicates TRBD1, and absent DNA this call remains unverified. The CDR3 is 14 residues long. In germline, CDR1 is LGHNA, CDR2 YSLEER. The CDR3 sequence: CASSSGTSREKLFF.

V is TRBV20-1 and J is TRBJ2-7; the TCRdb call, TRBD1, lacks DNA for checking. Germline-derived CDR1 and CDR2 are DFQATT and SNEGSKA (reference sequence). CDR3 size: 14 residues. The CDR3 loop is CSARGQGASYEQYF.

V gene TRBV4-2 combines with J gene TRBJ2-5. Germline V gene lookup returns CDR1 LGHNA and CDR2 YNFKEQ. The CDR3 length is 15 residues. CDR3 loop: CASSQVQAFRETQYF.

The chain has TRBV4-3 and TRBJ1-2; TCRdb's D call, TRBD1, is unchecked because there is no DNA. The CDR3 spans 15 residues. The V gene's germline CDR1 is LGHNA and CDR2 YSLEER. The chain's CDR3 is CASSHAGTVGMGYTF.

This sequence joins TRBV19 and TRBJ1-2. The germline V gene encodes CDR1 LNHDA and CDR2 SQIVND (reference sequence). The CDR3 totals 15 residues. The CDR3 loop reads CASSIAGPQPAGYTF.

The chain employs TRBV6-5 and TRBJ1-2. The germline V gene encodes CDR1 MNHEY and CDR2 SVGAGI. The CDR3 covers 16 residues. The CDR3 spells CASSYPTGPGAYGYTF.

V and J are TRBV28 and TRBJ1-2. Germline-derived CDR1 and CDR2 are MDHEN and SYDVKM. The CDR3 is 15 amino acids. This CDR3 reads CASSLDIGANYGYTF.

CDR3 amino acids: CASSLVGLAVGELFF. This chain connects TRBV7-2 to TRBJ2-2; there is no DNA to check the TCRdb D call of TRBD2. The CDR3 spans 15 residues. The germline V gene has CDR1 SGHTA and CDR2 FQGNSA.

The chain joins TRBV7-9 to TRBJ2-3; TCRdb designates TRBD1, a call that cannot be tested without DNA. This CDR3 contains 16 residues. Germline assignment: CDR1 SEHNR and CDR2 FQNEAQ (reference sequence). The CDR3 loop reads CASSLVGDKATDTQYF. The entire variable domain, with the rest obtained from reference TRBV7-9 and TRBJ2-3, is as follows: DTGVSQNPRHKITKRGQNVTFRCDPISEHNRLYWYRQTLGQGPEFLTYFQNEAQLEKSRLLSDRFSAERPKGSFSTLEIQRTEQGDSAMYLCASSLVGDKATDTQYFGPGTRLTVL.

The rearrangement joins TRBV5-5 to TRBJ2-1; the D call of TRBD2 rests on TCRdb alone, since no DNA is present to check it. Germline CDR1 reads SGHKS; CDR2 reads YYEKEE (reference sequence). The CDR3 covers 15 residues. The CDR3 here is CASNPGTSAYNEQFF. Supplemented by reference TRBV5-5 and TRBJ2-1, the full variable domain reads DAGVTQSPTHLIKTRGQQVTLRCSPISGHKSVSWYQQVLGQGPQFIFQYYEKEERGRGNFPDRFSARQFPNYSSELNVNALLLGDSALYLCASNPGTSAYNEQFFGPGTRLTVL.

CDR3 sequence: CASIAGAASTDTQYF. The chain links TRBV5-1 to TRBJ2-3; TCRdb selects TRBD2, and the lack of DNA leaves this call unchecked. In germline, CDR1 is SGHRS, CDR2 YFSETQ. The CDR3 spans 15 residues.

This chain uses TRBV9 with TRBJ1-4. The CDR3 loop spans 13 amino acids. From germline, CDR1 is SGDLS and CDR2 YYNGEE. CDR3 protein: CASSVDSGEKLFF.

V is TRBV20-1 and J is TRBJ2-1; TCRdb picks TRBD2, but there is no DNA to check that call. This CDR3 has 15 residues. Germline V gives CDR1 DFQATT, CDR2 SNEGSKA (reference sequence). The CDR3 here is CSAFPGLAYYNEQFF.

The chain links TRBV29-1 to TRBJ2-3; TCRdb picks TRBD2, but there is no DNA to check that call. The CDR3 loop spans 15 amino acids. The V gene's germline CDR1 is SQVTM and CDR2 ANQGSEA. The CDR3 sequence: CSAGRLAGSTDTQYF.

J is TRBJ2-6 and V is TRBV6-5; lacking DNA, the TRBD1 call made by TCRdb goes unchecked. In germline, CDR1 is MNHEY, CDR2 SVGAGI. The CDR3 runs 19 residues. CDR3: CASSYRWGQGPSGANVLTF.